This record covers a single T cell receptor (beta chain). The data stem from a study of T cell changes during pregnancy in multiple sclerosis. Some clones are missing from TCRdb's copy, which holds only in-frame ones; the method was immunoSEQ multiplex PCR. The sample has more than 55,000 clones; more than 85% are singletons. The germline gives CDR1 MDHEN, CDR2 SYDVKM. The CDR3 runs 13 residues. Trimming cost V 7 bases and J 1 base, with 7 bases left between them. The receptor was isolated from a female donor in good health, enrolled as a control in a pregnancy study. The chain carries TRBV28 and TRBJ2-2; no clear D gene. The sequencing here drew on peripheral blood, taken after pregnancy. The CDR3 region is CASKIQNTGELFF. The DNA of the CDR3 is TGTGCCAGCAAGATACAGAACACCGGGGAGCTGTTTTTT.